These 8 T cell receptor beta chains share one sample of origin, sequenced in a study of cytomegalovirus exposure and HLA in healthy donors. The PCR had 60 Vbeta and 13 Jbeta primers. This table comes from immunoSEQ multiplex PCR, and its TCRdb copy is limited to in-frame clones, with some not included. The data show roughly 86,000 clones, 65% seen once. The sample consisted of PBMCs. These receptors all stem from a woman aged 50 to 60 in good health and CMV-seropositive.

V usage is TRBV5-1 and J usage is TRBJ2-2, with 9 bases matching TRBD1. The ends lost 6 bases at V and 3 bases at J; junction bases unmatched: 6. This CDR3 is 15 amino acids long. Germline CDR1 is SGHRS and CDR2 is YFSETQ. The CDR3 region has the DNA TGCGCCAGCACTCGGACAGGGGCGTACACCGGGGAGCTGTTTTTT. Protein sequence: CASTRTGAYTGELFF.

This clone is a singleton in its sample. The chain combines TRBV2 with TRBJ1-5; D remains unclear. Germline-derived CDR1 and CDR2 are SNHLY and FYNNEI. V was cut by 2 bases and J by 6 bases, with 11 bases left in between. The length of the CDR3 is 14 residues. The CDR3 DNA reads as TGTGCCAGCAGTGAATCGCTGCCTAGTCAGCCCCAGCATTTT. Translation: CASSESLPSQPQHF.

The rearrangement links TRBV7-3 to TRBJ2-3; D is unresolved. Germline V gene data show CDR1 as SGHTA and CDR2 as FQGTGA. The CDR3 totals 13 residues. V was cut by 2 bases and J by 5 bases, with 8 bases left in between. The CDR3 spells CASSLAPEDTQYF. The CDR3 bases are TGTGCCAGCAGCTTAGCTCCAGAAGATACGCAGTATTTT.

The CDR3 bases are TGTGCCAGCAGCTTAGTTGGCAGGGCAGTATATGGCTACACCTTC. It is translated as CASSLVGRAVYGYTF. This chain uses TRBV7-8 with TRBJ1-2, with D tentatively TRBD1 (5 bases). V was clipped by 1 base and J by 5 bases, with 14 bases between them. CDR3 length: 15 residues. Per germline, CDR1 SGHVS and CDR2 FQNEAQ.

The chain is built from TRBV28 and TRBJ1-5, with unresolved D. The CDR3 spans 15 residues. Trimming left V 1 base short and J 6 bases short, with 13 bases between. The germline gives CDR1 MDHEN, CDR2 SYDVKM. The CDR3 sequence is CASSLFGGYFQPQHF. The CDR3 nucleotides are TGTGCCAGCAGTTTATTCGGAGGGTACTTTCAGCCCCAGCATTTT.

The J gene is TRBJ2-3, the V gene TRBV5-4, with a weak D call TRBD1 (5 bases). The CDR3 is 14 amino acids. The germline V gene has CDR1 SGHNT and CDR2 YYREEE (reference sequence). V shed 4 bases and J shed 0 bases, with 9 bases lying between them. The CDR3 region is CASSHDSSTDTQYF. The CDR3, as DNA: TGTGCCAGCAGCCACGACAGTAGCACAGATACGCAGTATTTT.

V gene TRBV6-1 combines with J gene TRBJ2-3; unclear D gene. The CDR3 spans 12 residues. Trimming left V 7 bases short and J 2 bases short, with 7 bases between. The germline V gene encodes CDR1 MNHNS and CDR2 SASEGT. The CDR3 sequence: CASTLYTDTQYF. DNA for the CDR3: TGTGCCAGCACCCTTTACACAGATACGCAGTATTTT.

This chain joins TRBV11-1 and TRBJ2-5; possibly TRBD1 for D (6 bases). The CDR3 consists of 14 residues. Germline CDR1 reads SGHAT; CDR2 reads FQDESV (reference sequence). V was pared by 1 base and J by 4 bases, with 10 bases between. CDR3 in amino acids: CASSLGGPGETQYF. CDR3 DNA sequence: TGTGCCAGCAGCTTAGGGGGGCCAGGAGAGACCCAGTACTTC. The full variable domain, with the rest looked up from reference TRBV11-1 and TRBJ2-5, is EAEVAQSPRYKITEKSQAVAFWCDPISGHATLYWYRQILGQGPELLVQFQDESVVDDSQLPKDRFSAERLKGVDSTLKIQPAELGDSAMYLCASSLGGPGETQYFGPGTRLLVL.